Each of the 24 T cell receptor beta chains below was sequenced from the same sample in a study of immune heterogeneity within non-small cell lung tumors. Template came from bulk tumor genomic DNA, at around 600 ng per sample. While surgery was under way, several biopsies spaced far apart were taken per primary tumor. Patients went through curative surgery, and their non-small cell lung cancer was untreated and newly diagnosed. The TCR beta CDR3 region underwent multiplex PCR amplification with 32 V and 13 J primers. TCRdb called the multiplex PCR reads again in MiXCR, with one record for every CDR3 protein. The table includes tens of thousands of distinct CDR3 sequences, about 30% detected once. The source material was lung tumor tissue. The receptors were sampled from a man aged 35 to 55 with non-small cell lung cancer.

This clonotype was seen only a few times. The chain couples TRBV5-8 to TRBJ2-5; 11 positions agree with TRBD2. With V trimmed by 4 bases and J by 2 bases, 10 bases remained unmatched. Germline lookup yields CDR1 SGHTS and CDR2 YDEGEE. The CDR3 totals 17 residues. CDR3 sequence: CASSRGRGTSGQETQYF. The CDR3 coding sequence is TGTGCCAGCAGCAGAGGCCGGGGGACTAGCGGACAAGAGACCCAGTACTTC.

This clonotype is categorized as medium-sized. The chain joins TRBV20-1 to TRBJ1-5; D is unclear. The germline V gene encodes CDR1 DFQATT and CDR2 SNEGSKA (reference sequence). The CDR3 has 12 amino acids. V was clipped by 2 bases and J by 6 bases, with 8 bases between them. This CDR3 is CSARTSGQPQHF. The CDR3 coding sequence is TGCAGTGCTAGAACCTCTGGTCAGCCCCAGCATTTT.

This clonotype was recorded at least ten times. CDR3 amino acids: CASRGRVGNTEAFF. The CDR3 nucleotides read TGTGCCAGCAGGGGCAGGGTTGGGAACACTGAAGCTTTCTTT. The genes are TRBV6-1 and TRBJ1-1, with D tentatively TRBD1 (5 bases). The CDR3 is 14 residues long. Germline CDR1 and CDR2: MNHNS and SASEGT. Trimming removed 6 bases from V and 1 base from J, with 12 bases in between.

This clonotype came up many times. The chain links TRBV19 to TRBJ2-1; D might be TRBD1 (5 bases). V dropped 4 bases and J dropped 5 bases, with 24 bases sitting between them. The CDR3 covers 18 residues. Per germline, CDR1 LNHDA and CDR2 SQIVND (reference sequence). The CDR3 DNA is TGTGCCAGTAGTAAAGACCCGCCGCCCATCAGGGTACACAATGAGCAGTTCTTC. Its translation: CASSKDPPPIRVHNEQFF.

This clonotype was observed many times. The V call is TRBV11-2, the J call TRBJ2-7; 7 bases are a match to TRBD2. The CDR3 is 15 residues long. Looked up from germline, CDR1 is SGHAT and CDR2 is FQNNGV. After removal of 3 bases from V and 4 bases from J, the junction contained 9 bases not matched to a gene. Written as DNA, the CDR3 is TGTGCCAGCAGCTTGACCCGGGACTATGGGTACGAGCAGTACTTC. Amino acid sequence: CASSLTRDYGYEQYF. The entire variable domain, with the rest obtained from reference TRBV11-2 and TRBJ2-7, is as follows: EAGVAQSPRYKIIEKRQSVAFWCNPISGHATLYWYQQILGQGPKLLIQFQNNGVVDDSQLPKDRFSAERLKGVDSTLKIQPAKLEDSAVYLCASSLTRDYGYEQYFGPGTRLTVT.

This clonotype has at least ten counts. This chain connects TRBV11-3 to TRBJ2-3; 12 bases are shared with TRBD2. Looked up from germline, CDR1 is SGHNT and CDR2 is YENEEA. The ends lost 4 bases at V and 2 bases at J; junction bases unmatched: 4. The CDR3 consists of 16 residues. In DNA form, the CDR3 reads TGTGCCAGCAGCTCTAGGACTAGCGGGGTCACAGATACGCAGTATTTT. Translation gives CASSSRTSGVTDTQYF.

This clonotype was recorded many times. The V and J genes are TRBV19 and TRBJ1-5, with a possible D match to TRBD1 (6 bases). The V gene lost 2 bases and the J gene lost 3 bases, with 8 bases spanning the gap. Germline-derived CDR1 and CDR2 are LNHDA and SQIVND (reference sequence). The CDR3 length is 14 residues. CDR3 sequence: CASSIQGINQPQHF. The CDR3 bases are TGTGCCAGTAGTATACAGGGGATCAATCAGCCCCAGCATTTT.

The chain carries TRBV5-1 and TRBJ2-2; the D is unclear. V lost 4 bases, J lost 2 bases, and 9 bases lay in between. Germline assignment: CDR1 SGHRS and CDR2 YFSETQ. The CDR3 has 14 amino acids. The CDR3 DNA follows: TGCGCCAGCAGCCAACTTATAAACACCGGGGAGCTGTTTTTT. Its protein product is CASSQLINTGELFF.

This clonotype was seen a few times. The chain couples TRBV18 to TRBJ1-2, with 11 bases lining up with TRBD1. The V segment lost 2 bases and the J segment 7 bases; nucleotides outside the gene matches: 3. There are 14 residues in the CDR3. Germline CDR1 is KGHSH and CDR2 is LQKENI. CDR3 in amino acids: CASSPGQGAGGYTF. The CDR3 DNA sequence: TGTGCCAGCTCACCAGGACAGGGGGCTGGTGGCTACACCTTC. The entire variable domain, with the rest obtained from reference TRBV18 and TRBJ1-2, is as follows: NAGVMQNPRHLVRRRGQEARLRCSPMKGHSHVYWYRQLPEEGLKFMVYLQKENIIDESGMPKERFSAEFPKEGPSILRIQQVVRGDSAAYFCASSPGQGAGGYTFGSGTRLTVV.

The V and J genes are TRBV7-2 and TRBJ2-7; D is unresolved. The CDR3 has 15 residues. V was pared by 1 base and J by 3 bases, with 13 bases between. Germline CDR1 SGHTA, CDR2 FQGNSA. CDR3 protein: CASSLGAATGYEQYF. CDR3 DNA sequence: TGTGCCAGCAGCTTAGGTGCCGCTACGGGCTACGAGCAGTACTTC.

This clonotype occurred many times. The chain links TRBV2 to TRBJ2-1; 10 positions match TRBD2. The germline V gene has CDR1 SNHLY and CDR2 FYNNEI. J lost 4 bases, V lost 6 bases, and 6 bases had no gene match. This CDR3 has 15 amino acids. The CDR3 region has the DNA TGTGCCAGCAGAGCGGGACTAGCGACTTACAATGAGCAGTTCTTC. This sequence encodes CASRAGLATYNEQFF.

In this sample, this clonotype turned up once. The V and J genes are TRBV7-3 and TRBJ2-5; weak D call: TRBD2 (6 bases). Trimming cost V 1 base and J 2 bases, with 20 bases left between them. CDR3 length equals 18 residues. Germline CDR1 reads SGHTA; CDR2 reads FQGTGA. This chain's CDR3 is CASSLIGSLPPGQETQYF. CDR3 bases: TGTGCCAGCAGCTTAATCGGGAGTCTCCCCCCAGGTCAAGAGACCCAGTACTTC.

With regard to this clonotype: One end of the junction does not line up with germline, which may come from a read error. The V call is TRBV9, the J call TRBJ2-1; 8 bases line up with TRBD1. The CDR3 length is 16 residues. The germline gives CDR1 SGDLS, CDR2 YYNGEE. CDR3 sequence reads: CASSVVGGTGGNEKFF. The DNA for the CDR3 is TGTGCCAGCAGCGTAGTGGGCGGGACAGGCGGTAATGAGAAGTTCTTC.

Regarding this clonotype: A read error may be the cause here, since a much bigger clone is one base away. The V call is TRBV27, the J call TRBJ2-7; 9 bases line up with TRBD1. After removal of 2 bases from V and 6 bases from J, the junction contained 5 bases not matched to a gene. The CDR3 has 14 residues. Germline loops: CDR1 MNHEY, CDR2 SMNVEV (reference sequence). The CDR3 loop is CASSLGTGFIEQYF. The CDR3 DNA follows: TGTGCCAGCAGTTTAGGGACAGGGTTCATCGAGCAGTACTTC.

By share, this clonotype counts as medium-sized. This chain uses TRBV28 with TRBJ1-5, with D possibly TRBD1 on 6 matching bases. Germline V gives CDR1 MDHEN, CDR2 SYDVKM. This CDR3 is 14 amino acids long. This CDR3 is CAIGGLRSNQPQHF. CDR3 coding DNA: TGTGCTATCGGGGGGCTACGGAGCAATCAGCCCCAGCATTTT.

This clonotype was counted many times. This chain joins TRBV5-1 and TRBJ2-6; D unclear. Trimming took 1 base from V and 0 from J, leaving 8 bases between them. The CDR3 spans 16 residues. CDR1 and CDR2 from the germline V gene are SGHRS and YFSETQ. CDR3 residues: CASSLRVDSGANVLTF. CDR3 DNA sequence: TGCGCCAGCAGCTTGCGGGTAGACTCTGGGGCCAACGTCCTGACTTTC.

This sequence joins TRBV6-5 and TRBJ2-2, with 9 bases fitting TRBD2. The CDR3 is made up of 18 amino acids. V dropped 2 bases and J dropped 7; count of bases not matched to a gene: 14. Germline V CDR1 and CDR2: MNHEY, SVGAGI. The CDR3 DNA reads TGTGCCAGCAGTTACGCTGGGGCGGGAGGGCCGAAGGACGGGGAGCTGTTTTTT. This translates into CASSYAGAGGPKDGELFF.

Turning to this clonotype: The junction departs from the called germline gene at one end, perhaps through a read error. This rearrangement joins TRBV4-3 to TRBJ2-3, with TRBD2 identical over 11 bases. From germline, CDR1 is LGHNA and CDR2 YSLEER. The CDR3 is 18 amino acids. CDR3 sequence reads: CASSEDSRVAGGIDTQYF. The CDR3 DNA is TGCGCCAGCAGCGAAGATTCGAGGGTAGCGGGAGGGATAGATACGCAGTATTTT.

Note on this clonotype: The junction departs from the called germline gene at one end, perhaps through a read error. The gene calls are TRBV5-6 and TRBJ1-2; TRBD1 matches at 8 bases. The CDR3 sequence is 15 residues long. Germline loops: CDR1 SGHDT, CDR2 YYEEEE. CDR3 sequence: CASSLKPTGDYGYTF. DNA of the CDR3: TGTGCTAGCAGCTTAAAACCGACAGGGGACTATGGCTACACCTTC.

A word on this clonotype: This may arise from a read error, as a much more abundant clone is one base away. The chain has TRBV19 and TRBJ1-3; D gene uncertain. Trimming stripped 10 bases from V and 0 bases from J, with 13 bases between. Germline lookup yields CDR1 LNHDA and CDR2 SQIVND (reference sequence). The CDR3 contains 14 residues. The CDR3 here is CATKRGDSGNTIYF. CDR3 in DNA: TGTGCCACTAAACGGGGAGACTCTGGAAACACCATATATTTT.

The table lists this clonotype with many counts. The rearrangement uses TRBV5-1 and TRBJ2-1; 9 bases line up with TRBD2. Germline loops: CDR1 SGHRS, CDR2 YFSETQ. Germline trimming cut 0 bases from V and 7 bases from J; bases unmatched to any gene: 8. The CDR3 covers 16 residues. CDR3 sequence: CASSLGLREGQNEQFF. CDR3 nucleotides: TGCGCCAGCAGCTTGGGGTTGCGGGAGGGCCAGAATGAGCAGTTCTTC.

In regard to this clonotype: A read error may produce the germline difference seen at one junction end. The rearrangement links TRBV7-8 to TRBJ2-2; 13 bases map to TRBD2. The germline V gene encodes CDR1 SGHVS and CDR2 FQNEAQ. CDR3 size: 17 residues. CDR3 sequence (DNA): TGTTCCAGCAGCCTCGGACTAGCGGGAGTAAAAACCGGGGAGCTGTTTTTT. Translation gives CSSSLGLAGVKTGELFF.

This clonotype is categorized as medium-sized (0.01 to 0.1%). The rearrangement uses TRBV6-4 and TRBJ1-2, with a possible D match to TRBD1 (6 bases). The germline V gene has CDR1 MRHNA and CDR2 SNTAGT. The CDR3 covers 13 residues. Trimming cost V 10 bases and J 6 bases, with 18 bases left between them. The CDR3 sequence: CATNRDLIHGYTF. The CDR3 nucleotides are TGTGCCACCAACAGGGACCTCATACATGGCTACACCTTC.

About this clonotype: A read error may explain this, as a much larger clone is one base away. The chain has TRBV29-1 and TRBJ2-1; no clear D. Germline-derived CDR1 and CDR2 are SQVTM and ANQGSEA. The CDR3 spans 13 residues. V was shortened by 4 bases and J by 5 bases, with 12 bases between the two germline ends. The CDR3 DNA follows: TGCAGCGTTGGTGCCCCATCCCACAATGAGCAGTTCTTC. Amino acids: CSVGAPSHNEQFF.